The present T cell receptor (beta chain) was sequenced within a study of T cells after posttransplantation cyclophosphamide. Study-wide results and limits: TRB overlap between skin or GI tissue T cells and blood was limited. Later blood repertoires were often dominated by clones from the donor CD8+ memory compartment.

This clone has at least ten counts. Its specificity is not known. V was pared by 6 bases and J by 2 bases, with 9 bases of the junction left unmatched. The CDR3 runs 16 residues. Germline values: CDR1 MDHEN, CDR2 SYDVKM. Busulfan-fludarabine conditioning, marrow transplant, and cyclophosphamide on days +3 and +4 were administered. TCRdb's copy holds only in-frame clones and misses some; the assay was immunoSEQ multiplex PCR. The sample includes around 26,000 clones, none of them occurring once. The material was PBMCs, obtained after allogeneic stem cell transplant with posttransplant cyclophosphamide. The chain uses TRBV28 and TRBJ1-5; TRBD1 matches at 8 bases. The origin of this receptor is a male patient under 35 who received an allogeneic stem cell transplant from a related donor, was CMV-positive, and had no GVHD. Some of these T cells may belong to the graft donor. CDR3 DNA sequence: TGTGCCAGCAGCCCTCGGACAGGGAAAGGCAATCAGCCCCAGCATTTT. Protein: CASSPRTGKGNQPQHF.